The entry below describes one TCR beta chain. The antigen remains unidentified. The same CDR3 is also encoded by other DNA sequences in this sample. Germline CDR1 reads GTSNPN; CDR2 reads SVGIG (reference sequence). CDR3 size: 13 residues. V gave up 5 bases and J gave up 0 bases, with 11 bases separating them. The data stem from a study of cytomegalovirus exposure and HLA in healthy donors. Study-wide background: It was reported in a later analysis that the same platform had been used for the 120 or so validation repertoires as for the roughly 670 first-cohort repertoires.

Here immunoSEQ multiplex PCR was the method, and the copy in TCRdb shows in-frame clones only, minus some. The sample carries 150,000 to 200,000 clones, about 81% recorded once. Study outcomes and limitations: Diagnosis of cytomegalovirus status made by the classifier reportedly showed high specificity and sensitivity. It was confirmed in vitro that a few of the CMV-associated chains were specific for CMV antigens. Researchers catalogued roughly 170 TCR beta chains as cytomegalovirus-associated.

The chain has TRBV30 and TRBJ2-7; possible D gene TRBD2, 6 bases. Specimen: PBMCs. This receptor was obtained from a woman under 40 in good health and CMV-seronegative. The CDR3 DNA follows: TGTGCCTGGGGTAAGCGGGTCTCCTACGAGCAGTACTTC. Translated: CAWGKRVSYEQYF.